This TCR beta chain was observed in a study of blood T cell repertoires in COVID-19. Across the whole study: Specimens from acute and convalescent COVID-19 originated in the United States, Italy and Spain. Nucleic acid was either cDNA or gDNA, and it came from T cells, B-cell-depleted T cells, or PBMCs.

In the study's own analysis: Reference gene primer amplification gave nucleated cell count estimates. Assay: immunoSEQ multiplex PCR; the TCRdb copy retains only in-frame clones and omits some. D and trimming come from the DNA, and the V and J calls and clone size come from that table. The sample lists tens of thousands of clones, about four fifths seen once, with roughly 6% in the top ten. Germline CDR1 is LNHDA and CDR2 is SQIVND (reference sequence). V lost 3 bases and J lost 4; bases outside the gene matches: 5. The CDR3 contains 14 residues. This clone has just one count. The same CDR3 is also encoded by other DNA sequences in this sample.

The V gene is TRBV19, the J gene TRBJ2-7; 8 bases line up with TRBD1. This sequence was found in a man in his 70s with COVID-19, enrolled during active disease. Sequencing used peripheral blood. CDR3 sequence (DNA): TGTGCCAGTAGTATTGCCGGGACAGGATACGAGCAGTACTTC. Amino acid sequence: CASSIAGTGYEQYF.